A single T cell receptor beta chain is shown here with its context. The antigen is unknown. These data come from a study of T cell responses to AZD1222 COVID-19 vaccine. Study context: Researchers grouped second doses given at about 4 or about 12 weeks into one pool.

Trimming stripped 5 bases from V and 5 bases from J, with 22 bases between. CDR1 is LNHDA and CDR2 is SQIVND in the germline V gene (reference sequence). The CDR3 totals 17 residues. Study-level points and caveats: Repertoires were collected only later (after the peak T cell response had occurred). Spike-specific TCR repertoires showed rising breadth and depth after two AZD1222 doses. Just a handful of people given AZD1222 tested seropositive at baseline.

Method: immunoSEQ multiplex PCR; TCRdb's copy keeps in-frame clones and lacks some. The sample records roughly 180,000 clones, roughly nine tenths being singletons. The clonotype comes from an adult in good health. The specimen comprised peripheral blood, sampled on day 0 of AZD1222 vaccination. J is TRBJ2-1 and V is TRBV19; D possibly corresponds to TRBD2 (6 bases). The CDR3 is CASSPRGSGYKDNEQFF. The DNA for the CDR3 is TGTGCCAGTAGTCCCCGGGGTAGCGGATATAAAGACAATGAGCAGTTCTTC.